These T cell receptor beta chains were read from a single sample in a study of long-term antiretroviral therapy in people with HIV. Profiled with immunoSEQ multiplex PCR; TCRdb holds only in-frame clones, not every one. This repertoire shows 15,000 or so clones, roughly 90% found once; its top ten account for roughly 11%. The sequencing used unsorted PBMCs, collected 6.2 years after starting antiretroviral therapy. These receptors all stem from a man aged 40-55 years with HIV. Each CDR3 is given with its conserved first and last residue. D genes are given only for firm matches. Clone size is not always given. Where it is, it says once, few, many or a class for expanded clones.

cdr3_nt: TGTGCCAGTCGTGACAGGACAGGTTCTTTCTCTGGAAACACCATATATTTT
cdr3_aa: CASRDRTGSFSGNTIYF
j_call: TRBJ1-3
d_call: TRBD1
clone_size: -
cdr3_length: 17
v_call: TRBV19

cdr3_nt: TGTGCCAGCAGCTTAGCCTTGGGGGAGACCCAGTACTTC
cdr3_aa: CASSLALGETQYF
j_call: TRBJ2-5
d_call: -
clone_size: -
cdr3_length: 13
v_call: TRBV7-6

cdr3_nt: TGTGCCAGCAGCGACACTTTCCGAGAAGAGCAGTTCTTC
cdr3_aa: CASSDTFREEQFF
j_call: TRBJ2-1
d_call: -
clone_size: -
cdr3_length: 13
v_call: TRBV6-5

cdr3_nt: TGTGCCAGCAGCGTAGGACAGGGGAGCCTGTCTAATGAAAAACTGTTTTTT
cdr3_aa: CASSVGQGSLSNEKLFF
j_call: TRBJ1-4
d_call: TRBD1
clone_size: -
cdr3_length: 17
v_call: TRBV9

cdr3_nt: TGTGCCAGCAGCTTAGTCAGGGACAGGGGGCATCGCTACACCTTC
cdr3_aa: CASSLVRDRGHRYTF
j_call: TRBJ1-2
d_call: TRBD1
clone_size: -
cdr3_length: 15
v_call: TRBV7-8

cdr3_nt: TGTGCCAGCAGCAGCACGGGCGCCGGGGAGCTGTTTTTT
cdr3_aa: CASSSTGAGELFF
j_call: TRBJ2-2
d_call: -
clone_size: -
cdr3_length: 13
v_call: TRBV11-2

cdr3_nt: TGCGCCAGCAGCCAAGGTCGTGCCCGACCGGACTACGAGCAGTACTTC
cdr3_aa: CASSQGRARPDYEQYF
j_call: TRBJ2-7
d_call: -
clone_size: -
cdr3_length: 16
v_call: TRBV4-3

cdr3_nt: TGTGCCAGCAGTGACGAAGCTTTGAACCGGTATGCAACTAATGAAAAACTGTTTTTT
cdr3_aa: CASSDEALNRYATNEKLFF
j_call: TRBJ1-4
d_call: -
clone_size: -
cdr3_length: 19
v_call: TRBV6-1

cdr3_nt: TGTGCCAGCAGCGGGGGGTCAGCGGGACTAGCGTATGGTGAGCAGTTCTTC
cdr3_aa: CASSGGSAGLAYGEQFF
j_call: TRBJ2-1
d_call: TRBD2
clone_size: -
cdr3_length: 17
v_call: TRBV5-4

cdr3_nt: TGTGCCAGCAGTTACTCGCGAGAGAGGGAGCAGTTCTTC
cdr3_aa: CASSYSREREQFF
j_call: TRBJ2-1
d_call: -
clone_size: -
cdr3_length: 13
v_call: TRBV6-5

cdr3_nt: TGCGCCAGCAGCTTGTTCGTAGGGGGCGCGAACACCGGGGAGCTGTTTTTT
cdr3_aa: CASSLFVGGANTGELFF
j_call: TRBJ2-2
d_call: TRBD1
clone_size: -
cdr3_length: 17
v_call: TRBV5-1

cdr3_nt: TGTGCCAGCAGCGATGGCGGGACAGGGTTTAATGAGCAGTTCTTC
cdr3_aa: CASSDGGTGFNEQFF
j_call: TRBJ2-1
d_call: TRBD1
clone_size: -
cdr3_length: 15
v_call: TRBV28

cdr3_nt: TGCAGCGTTGAGGTGGGAAGGGGCACTGAAGCTTTCTTT
cdr3_aa: CSVEVGRGTEAFF
j_call: TRBJ1-1
d_call: -
clone_size: -
cdr3_length: 13
v_call: TRBV29-1

cdr3_nt: TGTGCCAGTAGTATGGGGGACAGACTCTATGGCTACACCTTC
cdr3_aa: CASSMGDRLYGYTF
j_call: TRBJ1-2
d_call: TRBD1
clone_size: -
cdr3_length: 14
v_call: TRBV19

cdr3_nt: TGTGCCAGCAGGATAGACACCGGGGAGCTGTTTTTT
cdr3_aa: CASRIDTGELFF
j_call: TRBJ2-2
d_call: -
clone_size: -
cdr3_length: 12
v_call: TRBV2

cdr3_nt: TGTGCCAGTAAGGGCAGCTCTTCCTACAATGAGCAGTTCTTC
cdr3_aa: CASKGSSSYNEQFF
j_call: TRBJ2-1
d_call: -
clone_size: -
cdr3_length: 14
v_call: TRBV19

cdr3_nt: TGTGCCAGCAGCTTAAGAGGCGGTACCGCCGGGGAGCTGTTTTTT
cdr3_aa: CASSLRGGTAGELFF
j_call: TRBJ2-2
d_call: -
clone_size: -
cdr3_length: 15
v_call: TRBV7-3

cdr3_nt: TGTGCCAGTAGTTTAAACAGGGTCCAAGAGACCCAGTACTTC
cdr3_aa: CASSLNRVQETQYF
j_call: TRBJ2-5
d_call: -
clone_size: -
cdr3_length: 14
v_call: TRBV19

cdr3_nt: TGTGCCAGCAGTGAACTAGCGGGAGGCTACGAGCAGTACTTC
cdr3_aa: CASSELAGGYEQYF
j_call: TRBJ2-7
d_call: TRBD2
clone_size: -
cdr3_length: 14
v_call: TRBV2

cdr3_nt: TGTGCCTGGAGTGTCAGCACAGATACGCAGTATTTT
cdr3_aa: CAWSVSTDTQYF
j_call: TRBJ2-3
d_call: -
clone_size: -
cdr3_length: 12
v_call: TRBV30

cdr3_nt: TGCAGCGCCCCGGGCTGGGGGGCATCAGATGTTACGCAGTATTTT
cdr3_aa: CSAPGWGASDVTQYF
j_call: TRBJ2-3
d_call: -
clone_size: once
cdr3_length: 15
v_call: TRBV29-1

cdr3_nt: TGTGCCACAAACAGGAACACTGAAGCTTTCTTT
cdr3_aa: CATNRNTEAFF
j_call: TRBJ1-1
d_call: -
clone_size: -
cdr3_length: 11
v_call: TRBV28

cdr3_nt: TGTGCCAGCAGCCTCCTGGGACAGGGGGGCCGTACGCAGTATTTT
cdr3_aa: CASSLLGQGGRTQYF
j_call: TRBJ2-3
d_call: TRBD1
clone_size: -
cdr3_length: 15
v_call: TRBV6-9

cdr3_nt: TGTGCCAGCAGTTTATCCGTGGGCACTCAGCCCCAGCATTTT
cdr3_aa: CASSLSVGTQPQHF
j_call: TRBJ1-5
d_call: -
clone_size: -
cdr3_length: 14
v_call: TRBV27

cdr3_nt: TGTGCCAGCAGCTTGTTTGGGCGGATCGATCAGCCCCAGCATTTT
cdr3_aa: CASSLFGRIDQPQHF
j_call: TRBJ1-5
d_call: -
clone_size: -
cdr3_length: 15
v_call: TRBV5-5

cdr3_nt: TGCGCCAGCAGCCAAGTGGCAGCGGGAGGAGATACGCAGTATTTT
cdr3_aa: CASSQVAAGGDTQYF
j_call: TRBJ2-3
d_call: TRBD2
clone_size: -
cdr3_length: 15
v_call: TRBV4-1

cdr3_nt: TGTGCCAGCTCAGTTGGTAGCAATCAGCCCCAGCATTTT
cdr3_aa: CASSVGSNQPQHF
j_call: TRBJ1-5
d_call: -
clone_size: -
cdr3_length: 13
v_call: TRBV18

cdr3_nt: TGTGCCACCAACTCCCACATTTTGGGCGCTGAAGCTTTCTTT
cdr3_aa: CATNSHILGAEAFF
j_call: TRBJ1-1
d_call: -
clone_size: -
cdr3_length: 14
v_call: TRBV19

cdr3_nt: TGTGCCAGCAGCGGAAGTAAGACTAGCGGGAGTTTGGCCTACAATGAGCAGTTCTTC
cdr3_aa: CASSGSKTSGSLAYNEQFF
j_call: TRBJ2-1
d_call: TRBD2
clone_size: -
cdr3_length: 19
v_call: TRBV13

cdr3_nt: TGTGCCAGCAGCCCTAGGGGGCTTGGGGCCAACGTCCTGACTTTC
cdr3_aa: CASSPRGLGANVLTF
j_call: TRBJ2-6
d_call: TRBD1
clone_size: -
cdr3_length: 15
v_call: TRBV5-6

cdr3_nt: TGTGCCAGCTTTAACGTCGCAGGGGACACAGATACGCAGTATTTT
cdr3_aa: CASFNVAGDTDTQYF
j_call: TRBJ2-3
d_call: -
clone_size: -
cdr3_length: 15
v_call: TRBV28

cdr3_nt: TGTGCCAGCAGCGTAGGAGGGGAAGCCACCGGGGAGCTGTTTTTT
cdr3_aa: CASSVGGEATGELFF
j_call: TRBJ2-2
d_call: -
clone_size: -
cdr3_length: 15
v_call: TRBV9

cdr3_nt: TGTGCCAGCAGTTACGGCCAGAACACTGAAGCTTTCTTT
cdr3_aa: CASSYGQNTEAFF
j_call: TRBJ1-1
d_call: -
clone_size: -
cdr3_length: 13
v_call: TRBV6-5

cdr3_nt: TGCGCCAGCAGTGAGTCTCGAGCGGGAGGTTCTGAGCAGTTCTTC
cdr3_aa: CASSESRAGGSEQFF
j_call: TRBJ2-1
d_call: TRBD2
clone_size: -
cdr3_length: 15
v_call: TRBV10-2

cdr3_nt: TGTGCCTGGGCGACAGGGAACACTGAAGCTTTCTTT
cdr3_aa: CAWATGNTEAFF
j_call: TRBJ1-1
d_call: -
clone_size: -
cdr3_length: 12
v_call: TRBV30

cdr3_nt: TGCGCCAGCAGCGTGGGGGGGGATTCCTACGAGCAGTACTTC
cdr3_aa: CASSVGGDSYEQYF
j_call: TRBJ2-7
d_call: TRBD2
clone_size: -
cdr3_length: 14
v_call: TRBV5-1

cdr3_nt: TGTGCCAGCACCCGGGGTTTCAAGGGTACTGGGCTTGGCTACGAGCAGTACTTC
cdr3_aa: CASTRGFKGTGLGYEQYF
j_call: TRBJ2-7
d_call: -
clone_size: -
cdr3_length: 18
v_call: TRBV11-2

cdr3_nt: TGTGCCAGCAGTTTTAGTATTCCCTACGAGCAGTACTTC
cdr3_aa: CASSFSIPYEQYF
j_call: TRBJ2-7
d_call: -
clone_size: -
cdr3_length: 13
v_call: TRBV28

cdr3_nt: TGTGCCAGCAAATTGAGACAGGGAGCCACTGAAGCTTTCTTT
cdr3_aa: CASKLRQGATEAFF
j_call: TRBJ1-1
d_call: TRBD1
clone_size: -
cdr3_length: 14
v_call: TRBV6-1

cdr3_nt: TGTGCCAGCACAACAGGACTAGCGGGAGAGGGTCCTTACAATGAGCAGTTCTTC
cdr3_aa: CASTTGLAGEGPYNEQFF
j_call: TRBJ2-1
d_call: TRBD2
clone_size: few
cdr3_length: 18
v_call: TRBV5-6

cdr3_nt: TGTGCCAGCGGATACTCTGGAAACACCATATATTTT
cdr3_aa: CASGYSGNTIYF
j_call: TRBJ1-3
d_call: -
clone_size: -
cdr3_length: 12
v_call: TRBV6-5

cdr3_nt: TGTGCCAGCAGCTTTAGCGGGACAGTTAGCCACGAGCAGTACTTC
cdr3_aa: CASSFSGTVSHEQYF
j_call: TRBJ2-7
d_call: -
clone_size: few
cdr3_length: 15
v_call: TRBV7-9

cdr3_nt: TGTGCCAGCAGCTTGAGTGAGACCCCATCCTACGAGCAGTACTTC
cdr3_aa: CASSLSETPSYEQYF
j_call: TRBJ2-7
d_call: -
clone_size: -
cdr3_length: 15
v_call: TRBV7-2

cdr3_nt: TGCGCCAGCAGCCACGGCCTTACTAGTGAAGGTACGCAGTATTTT
cdr3_aa: CASSHGLTSEGTQYF
j_call: TRBJ2-3
d_call: -
clone_size: -
cdr3_length: 15
v_call: TRBV5-1